The 5 T cell receptor beta chains reported below all come from one sample, sequenced in a study of shared clonotypes between healthy human individuals. The repertoire was sequenced with immunoSEQ multiplex PCR; TCRdb's copy has only in-frame clones and lacks some. The sample holds fewer than 1.8 million clones, approximately 98.5% seen once. The sequencing sample was made of naive CD4+ T cells sorted from blood. The subset: CD45RA+ positively selected. The receptors derive from a man younger than 45 in good health.

V is TRBV23-1 and J is TRBJ2-3; D remains ambiguous. TRBV23-1 is flagged as an ORF with uncertain function. The CDR3 runs to 17 residues. Trimming removed 0 bases from V and 0 bases from J, with 13 bases in between. CDR3 DNA: TGCGCCAGCAGTCAATCCTTGCAGCAGAGGAGCACAGATACGCAGTATTTT. The encoded protein is CASSQSLQQRSTDTQYF.

This chain links TRBV21-1 with TRBJ2-2. TRBV21-1 corresponds to a pseudogene. CDR3 length: 14 amino acids. The CDR3 sequence: CASVHDVHTGELFF. CDR3 sequence (DNA): TGTGCCAGCGTGCATGACGTACACACCGGGGAGCTGTTTTTT.

Details on this clone: The junction departs from the called germline gene at one end, perhaps through a read error. The chain joins TRBV11-2 to TRBJ2-7; 11 bases map to TRBD2. The germline V gene has CDR1 SGHAT and CDR2 FQNNGV. CDR3 size: 15 residues. CDR3 in amino acids: CASRLGGLAGGEQYF. CDR3 nucleotides: TGTGCCAGCAGATTAGGGGGGCTAGCGGGAGGTGAGCAGTACTTC.

This chain connects TRBV5-1 to TRBJ2-1; 9 nucleotides line up with TRBD1. This CDR3 region has 17 residues. Trimming at V came to 3 bases and at J to 0 bases, leaving 7 bases not matched to a gene. Germline V CDR1 and CDR2: SGHRS, YFSETQ. CDR3 amino acids: CASSSGQGFSSYNEQFF. The CDR3 DNA sequence: TGCGCCAGCAGCTCGGGACAGGGTTTTAGCTCCTACAATGAGCAGTTCTTC.

A single count supports this clone. The chain has TRBV5-4 and TRBJ2-3; D might be TRBD2 (6 bases). The CDR3 runs 15 residues. Per germline, CDR1 SGHNT and CDR2 YYREEE (reference sequence). V was cut by 2 bases and J by 2 bases, with 12 bases left in between. In nucleotides, the CDR3 is TGTGCCAGCAGCTTTCGTAGCGGCAACACAGATACGCAGTATTTT. Translation gives CASSFRSGNTDTQYF.